One sample yielded the 27 T cell receptor beta chains listed below, sequenced in a study of T cell repertoires in cytomegalovirus infection. TCRdb re-analysed the reads in MiXCR, keeping a single row per CDR3 protein. The top ten clones hold roughly 12% of a sample with about 830,000 distinct CDR3 sequences, around a third of them seen once. No antigen has been identified for these receptors. The input for sequencing was cultured CD8+ T cells from PBMCs, taken from culture after CMV antigen stimulation. These receptors all come from a human donor in good health (CMV status not recorded). Some clones in this sample may be carry-over from other donors' samples.

The V and J genes are TRBV9 and TRBJ1-1; tentatively, D is TRBD1 (6 bases). Germline CDR1 is SGDLS and CDR2 is YYNGEE. The V gene lost 2 bases and the J gene lost 1 base, with 9 bases spanning the gap. This CDR3 has 14 amino acids. CDR3 loop: CASSVTGRNTEAFF. For the CDR3, the DNA is TGTGCCAGCAGCGTCACAGGGAGGAACACTGAAGCTTTCTTT.

The chain couples TRBV27 to TRBJ2-4; D ambiguous. The germline V gene encodes CDR1 MNHEY and CDR2 SMNVEV (reference sequence). V was trimmed by 8 bases and J by 2 bases, leaving 22 bases between them. The CDR3 has 17 amino acids. CDR3 loop: CASLHTGSHKSKNIQYF. CDR3 nucleotide sequence: TGTGCCAGCCTTCACACGGGCAGTCATAAATCCAAAAACATTCAGTACTTC.

This clonotype was seen a handful of times. The V gene is TRBV7-2, the J gene TRBJ1-4; weak D call: TRBD1 (6 bases). CDR1 is SGHTA, CDR2 FQGNSA, per germline. V was pared by 1 base and J by 7 bases, with 16 bases between. This CDR3 has 16 residues. The CDR3 reads CASSLGVARGREKLFF. The CDR3 region has the DNA TGTGCCAGCAGCTTAGGAGTAGCCAGGGGACGTGAAAAACTGTTTTTT.

This clonotype was found many times. This chain connects TRBV6-6 to TRBJ1-1; D is ambiguous. This CDR3 is built from 12 residues. Trimming removed 7 bases from V and 2 bases from J, with 8 bases in between. Germline values: CDR1 MNHNY, CDR2 SVGAGI (reference sequence). The CDR3: CASTLGNTEAFF. The CDR3, as DNA: TGTGCCAGCACCCTGGGCAACACTGAAGCTTTCTTT.

The genes are TRBV7-9 and TRBJ1-5; D not certain. The germline V gene has CDR1 SEHNR and CDR2 FQNEAQ (reference sequence). Trimming removed 0 bases at V and 0 bases at J, with 12 bases between. The CDR3 sequence is 17 residues long. The CDR3 region is CASSLADRVNSNQPQHF. Written as DNA, the CDR3 is TGTGCCAGCAGCTTAGCGGATCGGGTGAATAGCAATCAGCCCCAGCATTTT.

This CDR3 is CASSSPILGTGAHEQFF. In nucleotides, the CDR3 is TGTGCCAGCAGCTCACCCATATTGGGGACAGGGGCGCACGAGCAGTTCTTC. This chain uses TRBV7-6 with TRBJ2-1; TRBD1 aligns across 10 bases. The J segment lost 10 bases and the V segment lost 4 bases, leaving 16 bases of the junction unmatched. CDR1 and CDR2 from the germline V gene are SGHVS and FNYEAQ. This CDR3 spans 17 amino acids.

This clonotype has a handful of counts. The chain employs TRBV4-1 and TRBJ2-1; D remains ambiguous. Trimming pared 3 bases from V and 9 bases from J, leaving 6 bases between. CDR1 is MGHRA, CDR2 YSYEKL, per germline. The CDR3 loop spans 11 amino acids. The CDR3 DNA follows: TGCGCCAGCAGCCATGGCGGTGAGCAGTTCTTC. This translates into CASSHGGEQFF.

The chain recombines TRBV7-6 with TRBJ1-1; D is possibly TRBD1 (6 bases). The germline V gene has CDR1 SGHVS and CDR2 FNYEAQ. V lost 4 bases, J lost 4 bases, and 13 bases lay in between. This CDR3 is 14 amino acids long. The DNA for the CDR3 is TGTGCCAGCAGCTCTAGAGGGGGGGCCACTGAAGCTTTCTTT. Its translation: CASSSRGGATEAFF.

This clonotype was counted at least ten times. The chain's CDR3 is CASSLAGGDQPQHF. CDR3 bases: TGTGCCAGCAGCTTAGCAGGGGGGGATCAGCCCCAGCATTTT. V gene TRBV7-4 combines with J gene TRBJ1-5; TRBD1 is a possible D gene (6 bases). The CDR3 has 14 amino acids. CDR1 and CDR2 from the germline V gene are SGHVT and SQSDAQ. Trimming pared 0 bases from V and 5 bases from J, leaving 8 bases between.

J is TRBJ2-3 and V is TRBV15; D is possibly TRBD1 or TRBD2 (6 bases each). Germline-derived CDR1 and CDR2 are LNHNV and YYDKDF (reference sequence). This CDR3 region has 15 residues. Trimming took 6 bases from V and 3 from J, leaving 16 bases between them. CDR3 nucleotide sequence: TGTGCCACCAGAAAAAGGGGGGCTCGAACAGATACGCAGTATTTT. It translates to CATRKRGARTDTQYF.

CDR3 nucleotide sequence: TGTGCCAGCAGCCAAGATAGATGGAATGAGCAGTTCTTC. Protein sequence: CASSQDRWNEQFF. The J gene is TRBJ2-1, the V gene TRBV14; D not resolved. With 0 bases removed from V and 7 bases from J, the gap between germline ends came to 7 bases. Germline V gene data show CDR1 as SGHDN and CDR2 as FVKESK. This CDR3 contains 13 residues.

The chain links TRBV27 to TRBJ2-2, with D unresolved. V lost 5 bases and J lost 0, with 10 bases in between. This CDR3 has 15 amino acids. Germline-derived CDR1 and CDR2 are MNHEY and SMNVEV (reference sequence). CDR3 DNA: TGTGCCAGCAGTCCCCCCCGGCCGAACACCGGGGAGCTGTTTTTT. Translating gives CASSPPRPNTGELFF.

Note on this clonotype: A read error may account for a junction end that differs from germline. This sequence joins TRBV5-4 and TRBJ1-3, with D tentatively TRBD1 (5 bases). CDR1 is SGHNT and CDR2 is YYREEE in the germline V gene (reference sequence). The CDR3 covers 13 residues. The CDR3 region has the DNA TGTGCCAGCAGCCCAGGGTCGGGAACCACCATATATTTT. The encoded protein is CASSPGSGTTIYF.

The rearrangement joins TRBV6-1 to TRBJ1-5; D may be TRBD1 (6 bases). Trimming removed 8 bases from V and 3 bases from J, with 17 bases in between. The germline V gene encodes CDR1 MNHNS and CDR2 SASEGT. This CDR3 is 15 amino acids long. CDR3 nucleotide sequence: TGTGCCAGCTCACCCCGACAGGCTATCAATCAGCCCCAGCATTTT. Residues: CASSPRQAINQPQHF.

This chain joins TRBV7-6 and TRBJ1-4; a weak D match, TRBD1 (6 bases). The germline V and J ends were trimmed by 0 bases and 0 bases, with 14 bases remaining between them. This CDR3 comprises 18 residues. CDR1 SGHVS and CDR2 FNYEAQ come from the germline V gene. The CDR3 DNA reads TGTGCCAGCAGCTTAGCGACAGGTCGGCTCGCAACTAATGAAAAACTGTTTTTT. Its translation is CASSLATGRLATNEKLFF.

With regard to this clonotype: One end of the junction fails to match germline, which may point to a read error. CDR3: CASSQDPPSGGANEQFF. The CDR3 region has the DNA TGTGCCAGCAGCCAAGATCCGCCTAGCGGGGGGGCCAATGAGCAGTTCTTC. The chain joins TRBV4-1 to TRBJ2-1; 12 nucleotides line up with TRBD2. This CDR3 contains 17 residues. The germline gives CDR1 MGHRA, CDR2 YSYEKL.

The rearrangement uses TRBV6-2 or TRBV6-3 and TRBJ2-7; TRBD2 is a possible D gene (5 bases). Germline V gives CDR1 MNHEY, CDR2 SVGEGT. V lost 0 bases, J lost 3 bases, and 9 bases lay in between. This CDR3 has 14 amino acids. CDR3 in amino acids: CASSYSEVHYEQYV. For the CDR3, the DNA is TGTGCCAGCAGTTACTCGGAGGTTCACTACGAGCAGTACGTC.

This clonotype was counted many times. The chain joins TRBV7-2 to TRBJ1-6, with D perhaps matching TRBD1 (5 bases). CDR3 length: 17 residues. Looked up from germline, CDR1 is SGHTA and CDR2 is FQGNSA. Trimming removed 4 bases at V and 4 bases at J, with 17 bases between. Here the CDR3 reads CASSSLGPSRYNSPLHF. CDR3 nucleotides: TGTGCCAGCAGCTCCTTGGGGCCCTCGAGGTATAATTCACCCCTCCACTTT.

This chain uses TRBV29-1 with TRBJ2-7, with a weak D call TRBD1 (7 bases). V was trimmed by 3 bases and J by 5 bases, leaving 8 bases between them. Germline values: CDR1 SQVTM, CDR2 ANQGSEA. CDR3 length equals 11 residues. The CDR3 here is CSVDRGDEQYF. The CDR3 coding sequence is TGCAGCGTTGACAGGGGGGACGAGCAGTACTTC.

This clonotype has a handful of counts. The chain employs TRBV7-9 and TRBJ1-1, with 7 bases that match TRBD1. Germline V gene sequence: CDR1 SEHNR, CDR2 FQNEAQ (reference sequence). The ends lost 4 bases at V and 2 bases at J; junction bases unmatched: 7. The CDR3 runs to 15 residues. The CDR3 reads CASSSSTGTNTEAFF. DNA of the CDR3: TGTGCCAGCAGCTCATCGACAGGGACAAACACTGAAGCTTTCTTT.

The chain combines TRBV5-5 with TRBJ2-7; no clear D. Germline V lookup: CDR1 SGHKS, CDR2 YYEKEE (reference sequence). V was cut by 4 bases and J by 5 bases, with 16 bases left in between. The CDR3 is made up of 14 amino acids. The CDR3 is CASSPWSGPNEQYF. DNA for the CDR3: TGTGCCAGCAGCCCCTGGAGTGGTCCCAACGAGCAGTACTTC.

This clonotype appeared a few times. The chain uses TRBV6-6 and TRBJ2-4, with 9 bases aligning to TRBD2. The CDR3 totals 15 residues. Germline loops: CDR1 MNHNY, CDR2 SVGAGI (reference sequence). After removal of 2 bases from V and 8 bases from J, the junction contained 7 bases not matched to a gene. CDR3 coding DNA: TGTGCCAGCAGTTACCGCGGGGGGGCGGGGGACATTCAGTACTTC. This encodes CASSYRGGAGDIQYF.

As regards this clonotype: Compared with germline, one end of the junction differs, possibly owing to a read error. The chain couples TRBV19 to TRBJ1-2, with D possibly TRBD1 on 5 matching bases. Germline assignment: CDR1 LNHDA and CDR2 SQIVND (reference sequence). CDR3 length equals 13 residues. CDR3 sequence (DNA): TGTGCCAGTAGCCCCGGGGGTAACTGTGGCTACACCTTC. It yields the protein CASSPGGNCGYTF.

The rearrangement links TRBV19 to TRBJ2-5; D gene unclear. Germline lookup yields CDR1 LNHDA and CDR2 SQIVND (reference sequence). V was shortened by 6 bases and J by 4 bases, with 12 bases between the two germline ends. This CDR3 has 13 amino acids. The CDR3 here is CASRMGYGETQYF. In nucleotides, the CDR3 is TGTGCCAGTAGGATGGGGTATGGAGAGACCCAGTACTTC. Full variable domain (outside the CDR3, taken from reference TRBV19 and TRBJ2-5): DGGITQSPKYLFRKEGQNVTLSCEQNLNHDAMYWYRQDPGQGLRLIYYSQIVNDFQKGDIAEGYSVSREKKESFPLTVTSAQKNPTAFYLCASRMGYGETQYFGPGTRLLVL.

The rearrangement links TRBV27 to TRBJ2-7, with D perhaps assigned TRBD1 or TRBD2 (5 bases each). V was trimmed by 5 bases and J by 6 bases, leaving 11 bases between them. This CDR3 spans 12 amino acids. The germline CDR1 and CDR2 sequences are MNHEY and SMNVEV (reference sequence). DNA of the CDR3: TGTGCCAGCAGTACTCGGGACCTCGAGCAGTACTTC. It yields the protein CASSTRDLEQYF.

Only a few counts were recorded for this clonotype. The chain links TRBV4-1 to TRBJ2-7, with 11 nucleotides matching TRBD2. In germline, CDR1 is MGHRA, CDR2 YSYEKL. The CDR3 is 15 residues long. Trimming cost V 4 bases and J 3 bases; bases outside gene matches: 5. The CDR3 region has the DNA TGCGCCAGCAGCCTTGGGACTAGCGGTTTCTACGAGCAGTACTTC. It yields the protein CASSLGTSGFYEQYF.

J is TRBJ1-5 and V is TRBV2; a possible D gene is TRBD1 (5 bases). CDR3 size: 13 residues. Trimming pared 6 bases from V and 5 bases from J, leaving 11 bases between. Germline CDR1 SNHLY, CDR2 FYNNEI. The CDR3 protein is CASRPGPHQPQHF. DNA of the CDR3: TGTGCCAGCAGACCGGGACCCCATCAGCCCCAGCATTTT.